A single T cell receptor (beta chain) is shown here with its context. Its antigen is not identified. All patients were mismatch repair deficient, assessed by either PCR or immunohistochemistry. The CDR3 is made up of 15 amino acids. CDR1 is LNHDA and CDR2 is SQIVND in the germline V gene (reference sequence). Trimming shortened V by 2 bases and J by 0 bases, and 8 bases separated the two germline ends. The sample belongs to a study of PD-1 blockade in mismatch repair-deficient tumors. The wider study: Patients had over 10 mismatch repair-deficient cancer types, all previously treated and progressing. General study findings and limits: After pembrolizumab, tumor-resident clones rose rapidly, then generally contracted before radiologic responses.

Some clones are missing from TCRdb's copy, which holds only in-frame ones; the method was immunoSEQ multiplex PCR. Found here are about 120,000 clones, around 87% of them singletons; the top ten hold roughly 13%. The V call is TRBV19, the J call TRBJ1-3; the D is unclear. This TCR was recovered from an adult with mismatch repair-deficient cancer. This specimen consisted of peripheral blood, obtained 44 weeks after starting pembrolizumab. This CDR3 reads CASSISTYSGNTIYF. For the CDR3, the DNA is TGTGCCAGTAGTATAAGCACGTACTCTGGAAACACCATATATTTT. The full variable domain, rest sourced from reference TRBV19 and TRBJ1-3, is DGGITQSPKYLFRKEGQNVTLSCEQNLNHDAMYWYRQDPGQGLRLIYYSQIVNDFQKGDIAEGYSVSREKKESFPLTVTSAQKNPTAFYLCASSISTYSGNTIYFGEGSWLTVV.